Presented here are 7 T cell receptor beta chains from one specimen sequenced in a study of OX40 agonist ivuxolimab in advanced cancers. The data were produced by immunoSEQ multiplex PCR, yet TCRdb's version contains in-frame clones alone and is incomplete. The sample has roughly 92,000 clones, around 88% seen once; the top ten hold approximately 1.3%. Sequencing was performed on CD4+ or CD8+ T cells sorted from blood, taken in a trial of the OX40 agonist ivuxolimab. All receptors come from an adult with an advanced solid tumor such as melanoma, head and neck, liver or kidney cancer.

V gene TRBV19 combines with J gene TRBJ2-6, with 7 nucleotides matching TRBD1. CDR1 is LNHDA, CDR2 SQIVND, per germline (reference sequence). The length of the CDR3 is 18 residues. The J segment lost 0 bases and the V segment lost 4 bases, leaving 9 bases of the junction unmatched. The CDR3 sequence is CASSRYRGQGSGANVLTF. The CDR3 nucleotides are TGTGCCAGTAGTAGATACAGGGGACAAGGCTCTGGGGCCAACGTCCTGACTTTC.

The chain combines TRBV9 with TRBJ1-5; TRBD1 is a possible D gene (5 bases). From germline, CDR1 is SGDLS and CDR2 YYNGEE. V dropped 3 bases and J dropped 6 bases, with 16 bases sitting between them. The CDR3 is 15 residues long. The CDR3 nucleotides read TGTGCCAGCAGCGAGAAGGAGGGGCTGAGTCAGCCCCAGCATTTT. Protein sequence: CASSEKEGLSQPQHF.

The chain couples TRBV29-1 to TRBJ1-5; D is undetermined. The V and J ends lost 5 bases and 8 bases respectively, with 13 bases between them. The CDR3 loop spans 12 amino acids. CDR1 is SQVTM, CDR2 ANQGSEA, per germline. This CDR3 reads CSVKVQSEPQHF. The CDR3 coding sequence is TGCAGCGTTAAGGTTCAATCAGAGCCCCAGCATTTT.

This chain connects TRBV5-4 to TRBJ1-2, with 7 nucleotides matching TRBD1. Germline V gene data show CDR1 as SGHNT and CDR2 as YYREEE (reference sequence). The CDR3 totals 16 residues. V was clipped by 3 bases and J by 4 bases; unmatched bases: 12. Written as DNA, the CDR3 is TGTGCCAGCAGCTCCTCGGGAGGGGGCGCGGGCTATGGCTACACCTTC. This sequence encodes CASSSSGGGAGYGYTF.

In DNA form, the CDR3 reads TGTGCCAGCAGTGTATACGAGCAGTACTTC. Translation: CASSVYEQYF. V is TRBV6-5 and J is TRBJ2-7; D is uncertain. V was cut by 5 bases and J by 4 bases, with 3 bases left in between. The germline CDR1 and CDR2 sequences are MNHEY and SVGAGI. This CDR3 has 10 residues.

This clone is labeled as medium-sized. V usage is TRBV29-1 and J usage is TRBJ1-1; D uncertain. Germline CDR1 reads SQVTM; CDR2 reads ANQGSEA. This CDR3 region has 10 residues. V was clipped by 7 bases and J by 0 bases, with 3 bases between them. The CDR3 region is CSALNTEAFF. The CDR3 DNA sequence: TGCAGCGCTCTGAACACTGAAGCTTTCTTT.

The chain combines TRBV7-8 with TRBJ1-5; D ambiguous. Trimming removed 1 base at V and 5 bases at J, with 12 bases between. Per germline, CDR1 SGHVS and CDR2 FQNEAQ. The CDR3 covers 15 residues. The CDR3 DNA reads TGTGCCAGCAGCTTAGTTGACGGAGCGTATCAGCCCCAGCATTTT. It specifies CASSLVDGAYQPQHF.